The 22 T cell receptor beta chains below come from one sample, sequenced in a study of response to subunit inactivated influenza vaccine. TCRdb analysed the RT-PCR reads with MiXCR anew, one entry per CDR3 protein. The sample has about 480,000 distinct CDR3 sequences, approximately 24% seen once. The sequencing used CD4+ T cells sorted from PBMCs, collected around 5 days after vaccination. The receptors here all came from a man in his forties or fifties who received an inactivated influenza vaccine.

The sample holds a few counts of this clonotype. CDR3 region: CASSQFDTSGNTIYF. CDR3 bases: TGCGCCAGCAGCCAGTTCGACACCTCTGGAAACACCATATATTTT. The chain joins TRBV4-1 to TRBJ1-3; unclear D gene. Germline V gives CDR1 MGHRA, CDR2 YSYEKL. CDR3 size: 15 residues. The germline V and J ends were trimmed by 3 bases and 0 bases, with 9 bases remaining between them.

This clonotype was recorded once. This chain uses TRBV7-2 with TRBJ2-1, with a weak D call TRBD1 (6 bases). Trimming left V 1 base short and J 5 bases short, with 15 bases between. The CDR3 loop spans 16 amino acids. From germline, CDR1 is SGHTA and CDR2 FQGNSA. The DNA for the CDR3 is TGTGCCAGCAGCTTAGTGGGTACAGGGTTTAACAATGAGCAGTTCTTC. Encoded protein: CASSLVGTGFNNEQFF.

This clonotype was observed a single time. Written as DNA, the CDR3 is TGCAGTGCCAGCCTCCTCCGGAATGAGCAGTTCTTC. This gives the protein CSASLLRNEQFF. The chain employs TRBV20-1 and TRBJ2-1; D ambiguous. Germline V CDR1 and CDR2: DFQATT, SNEGSKA (reference sequence). There are 12 residues in the CDR3. V was trimmed by 6 bases and J by 7 bases, leaving 13 bases between them.

The chain links TRBV7-2 to TRBJ2-1, with TRBD2 matching over 9 bases. With 6 bases clipped from V and 2 bases from J, the junction kept 5 bases outside the gene matches. This CDR3 has 15 residues. CDR1 and CDR2 (germline): SGHTA, FQGNSA. The CDR3 DNA reads as TGTGCCAGCAGTCCTAGCGGGACGCCCTACAATGAGCAGTTCTTC. It encodes CASSPSGTPYNEQFF.

The chain joins TRBV29-1 to TRBJ1-1; D gene unclear. V gave up 4 bases and J gave up 0 bases, with 9 bases separating them. Germline V gene lookup returns CDR1 SQVTM and CDR2 ANQGSEA. The CDR3 loop spans 13 amino acids. The CDR3 DNA reads TGCAGCGTTGTAGACGGGATGAACACTGAAGCTTTCTTT. Its translation: CSVVDGMNTEAFF.

This clonotype was observed a few times. The chain joins TRBV20-1 to TRBJ2-7; 8 nucleotides match TRBD1. Germline CDR1 is DFQATT and CDR2 is SNEGSKA (reference sequence). The junction had 7 bases not matched to a gene; V was cut back by 3 bases and J by 3 bases. The CDR3 runs to 14 residues. The CDR3 DNA reads as TGCAGTGCTAGCCCCGGGACAGGAGGCTACGAGCAGTACTTC. It yields the protein CSASPGTGGYEQYF.

This clonotype has a count of ten or more. The chain is built from TRBV12-3 or TRBV12-4 and TRBJ2-7; maybe TRBD1 (5 bases). V lost 4 bases, J lost 3 bases, and 7 bases lay in between. This CDR3 is 12 amino acids long. CDR3 DNA: TGTGCCAGCAGTTCCAGGGTCTACGAGCAGTACTTC. It translates to CASSSRVYEQYF.

J is TRBJ2-7 and V is TRBV12-3 or TRBV12-4, with D uncertain. The CDR3 runs to 14 residues. The V end lost 3 bases, the J end lost 2 bases, and 11 bases lay between the germline ends. The CDR3 DNA reads TGTGCCAGCAGTTTGGCCGGTCTTACCTACGAGCAGTACTTC. Protein sequence: CASSLAGLTYEQYF.

The chain uses TRBV20-1 and TRBJ2-1; 10 bases fit TRBD2. V gave up 4 bases and J gave up 12 bases; unmatched junction bases: 9. Germline-derived CDR1 and CDR2 are DFQATT and SNEGSKA (reference sequence). CDR3 length: 13 amino acids. The CDR3 DNA follows: TGCAGTGCTAAAGTTGTAGCGGGAGGAATGCAGTTCTTC. Amino acids: CSAKVVAGGMQFF.

This rearrangement joins TRBV4-2 to TRBJ2-1; a possible D gene is TRBD2 (6 bases). The CDR3 has 16 residues. V shed 7 bases and J shed 0 bases, with 16 bases lying between them. Per the germline V gene, CDR1 is LGHNA and CDR2 is YNFKEQ. CDR3 sequence: CASTGLATSSYNEQFF. The CDR3 coding sequence is TGTGCCAGCACGGGGCTAGCGACCAGCTCCTACAATGAGCAGTTCTTC.

V and J are TRBV29-1 and TRBJ2-5; 11 bases fit TRBD2. The CDR3 has 16 residues. Germline trimming cut 2 bases from V and 4 bases from J; bases unmatched to any gene: 9. Per germline, CDR1 SQVTM and CDR2 ANQGSEA. This CDR3 reads CSVEYLPLAGGETQYF. CDR3 bases: TGCAGCGTTGAATACCTTCCGCTAGCGGGAGGAGAGACCCAGTACTTC.

Here the CDR3 reads CAWSRGMSNQPQHF. The DNA of the CDR3 is TGTGCCTGGAGCAGGGGTATGAGCAATCAGCCCCAGCATTTT. The chain carries TRBV30 and TRBJ1-5; weak D call: TRBD1 (6 bases). The germline gives CDR1 GTSNPN, CDR2 SVGIG (reference sequence). CDR3 length equals 14 residues. V was trimmed by 3 bases and J by 1 base, leaving 10 bases between them.

This clonotype was recorded at least ten times. The CDR3 loop is CASSFRVGGVAGELFF. DNA of the CDR3: TGTGCCAGCAGTTTCCGGGTCGGGGGGGTCGCCGGGGAGCTGTTTTTT. J is TRBJ2-2 and V is TRBV12-3 or TRBV12-4; TRBD2 matches 8 bases. The CDR3 length is 16 residues. V shed 3 bases, J shed 6 bases, and the junction held 9 bases outside the gene matches.

There are a few counts of this clonotype. The rearrangement uses TRBV7-9 and TRBJ2-4; the D call may be TRBD1 or TRBD2 (5 bases each). This CDR3 comprises 13 residues. CDR1 is SEHNR, CDR2 FQNEAQ, per germline (reference sequence). V was pared by 11 bases and J by 9 bases, with 20 bases between. CDR3 loop: CASTKEPRGIQYF. In DNA, the CDR3 is TGTGCCTCAACTAAGGAGCCGAGGGGCATTCAGTACTTC.

This clonotype was counted a few times. This chain connects TRBV20-1 to TRBJ2-1; 7 bases map to TRBD1. The CDR3 has 12 amino acids. V was pared by 4 bases and J by 16 bases, with 13 bases of the junction left unmatched. Germline loops: CDR1 DFQATT, CDR2 SNEGSKA (reference sequence). CDR3 sequence (DNA): TGCAGTGCTATAAGAGGGGGCGCAGTCGGTTTCTTC. Translating gives CSAIRGGAVGFF.

The sample holds a few counts of this clonotype. The chain carries TRBV6-1 and TRBJ2-3, with D possibly TRBD2 on 5 matching bases. Germline CDR1 reads MNHNS; CDR2 reads SASEGT. Trimming left V 5 bases short and J 1 base short, with 10 bases between. The length of the CDR3 is 14 residues. The CDR3 here is CASSRMGGTDTQYF. The CDR3 nucleotides read TGTGCCAGCAGTCGAATGGGAGGCACAGATACGCAGTATTTT.

This clonotype was seen ten or more times. Written as DNA, the CDR3 is TGTGCCAGCAGCCTGGGCCAATACGAGCAGTACTTC. Residues: CASSLGQYEQYF. This chain uses TRBV12-3 or TRBV12-4 with TRBJ2-7; D is uncertain. The CDR3 extends over 12 amino acids. Deletions cut 6 bases from V and 4 bases from J, with 10 bases between.

V is TRBV5-4 and J is TRBJ2-5; D might be TRBD1 (5 bases). From germline, CDR1 is SGHNT and CDR2 YYREEE (reference sequence). The germline V and J ends were trimmed by 3 bases and 3 bases, with 15 bases remaining between them. The CDR3 has 15 amino acids. CDR3 DNA sequence: TGTGCCAGCAGCTCCCCAGGGAAAAGGGAAGAGACCCAGTACTTC. Translating it yields CASSSPGKREETQYF.

V usage is TRBV12-3 or TRBV12-4 and J usage is TRBJ1-5; D not resolved. V shed 1 base and J shed 3 bases, with 7 bases lying between them. The CDR3 covers 14 residues. CDR3 loop: CASSLGSPNQPQHF. CDR3 DNA: TGTGCCAGCAGTTTAGGGTCGCCCAATCAGCCCCAGCATTTT.

J is TRBJ2-7 and V is TRBV20-1; the match to TRBD1 covers 9 bases. V dropped 6 bases and J dropped 4; count of bases not matched to a gene: 7. The CDR3 length is 13 residues. Germline V gene lookup returns CDR1 DFQATT and CDR2 SNEGSKA (reference sequence). CDR3 nucleotides: TGCAGTGCCCAAGGACAGGGGTCGTACGAGCAGTACTTC. Translating it yields CSAQGQGSYEQYF.

This clonotype was seen ten or more times. The V gene is TRBV5-1, the J gene TRBJ2-1, with a tentative D call TRBD2 (6 bases). The germline V gene has CDR1 SGHRS and CDR2 YFSETQ. V lost 3 bases and J 4 bases, leaving 14 bases between the germline ends. CDR3 length: 15 residues. This chain's CDR3 is CASSSGTGAYNEQFF. DNA for the CDR3: TGCGCCAGCAGCTCCGGGACTGGGGCATACAATGAGCAGTTCTTC.

This clonotype occurred a few times. The CDR3 loop is CASSPGGDGEQYF. The CDR3 DNA follows: TGTGCCAGCAGCCCGGGGGGAGACGGTGAGCAGTACTTC. The V call is TRBV7-2, the J call TRBJ2-7, with 7 bases matching TRBD2. The CDR3 spans 13 residues. CDR1 is SGHTA, CDR2 FQGNSA, per germline. The J segment lost 7 bases and the V segment lost 5 bases, leaving 8 bases of the junction unmatched.